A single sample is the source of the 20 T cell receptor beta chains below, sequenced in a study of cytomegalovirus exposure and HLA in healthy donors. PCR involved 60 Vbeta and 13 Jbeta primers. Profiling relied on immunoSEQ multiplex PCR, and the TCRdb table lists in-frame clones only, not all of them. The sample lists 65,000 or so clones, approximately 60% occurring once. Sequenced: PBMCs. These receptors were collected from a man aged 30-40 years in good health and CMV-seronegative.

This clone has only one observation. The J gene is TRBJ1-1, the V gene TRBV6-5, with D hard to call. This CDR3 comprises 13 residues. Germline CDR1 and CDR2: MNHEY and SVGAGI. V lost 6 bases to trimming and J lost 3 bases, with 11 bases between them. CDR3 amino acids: CASSWAWDTEAFF. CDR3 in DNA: TGTGCCAGCAGCTGGGCTTGGGACACTGAAGCTTTCTTT.

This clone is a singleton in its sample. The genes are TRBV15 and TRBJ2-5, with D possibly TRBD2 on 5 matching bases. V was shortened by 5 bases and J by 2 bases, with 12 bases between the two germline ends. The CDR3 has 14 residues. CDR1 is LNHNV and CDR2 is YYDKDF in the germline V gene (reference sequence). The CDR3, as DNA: TGTGCCACCAGCGAGGGAGCGTTTCAAGAGACCCAGTACTTC. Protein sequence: CATSEGAFQETQYF.

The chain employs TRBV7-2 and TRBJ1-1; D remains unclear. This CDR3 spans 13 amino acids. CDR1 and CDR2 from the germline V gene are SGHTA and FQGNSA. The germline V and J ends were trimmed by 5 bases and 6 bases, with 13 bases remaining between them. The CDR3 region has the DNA TGTGCCAGCAGCACCCGGACTGCCCCTGAAGCTTTCTTT. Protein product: CASSTRTAPEAFF.

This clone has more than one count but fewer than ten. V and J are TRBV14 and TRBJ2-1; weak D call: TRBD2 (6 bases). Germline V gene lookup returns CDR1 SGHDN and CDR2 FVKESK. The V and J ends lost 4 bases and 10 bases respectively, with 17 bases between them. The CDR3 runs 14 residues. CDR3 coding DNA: TGTGCCAGCAGCCTTCTTAGGGGACTTGGGGAGCAGTTCTTC. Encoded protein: CASSLLRGLGEQFF.

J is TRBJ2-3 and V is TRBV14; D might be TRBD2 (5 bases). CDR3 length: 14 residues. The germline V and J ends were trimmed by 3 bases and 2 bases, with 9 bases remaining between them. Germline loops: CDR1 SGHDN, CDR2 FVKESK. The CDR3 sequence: CASSQGVATDTQYF. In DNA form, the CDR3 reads TGTGCCAGCAGCCAGGGAGTAGCCACAGATACGCAGTATTTT.

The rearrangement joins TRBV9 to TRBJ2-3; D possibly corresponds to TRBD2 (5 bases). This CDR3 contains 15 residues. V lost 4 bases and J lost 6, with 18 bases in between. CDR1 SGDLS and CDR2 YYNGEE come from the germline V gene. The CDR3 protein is CASSSYFGSGDTQYF. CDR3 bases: TGTGCCAGCAGCTCGTACTTCGGGTCGGGGGATACGCAGTATTTT.

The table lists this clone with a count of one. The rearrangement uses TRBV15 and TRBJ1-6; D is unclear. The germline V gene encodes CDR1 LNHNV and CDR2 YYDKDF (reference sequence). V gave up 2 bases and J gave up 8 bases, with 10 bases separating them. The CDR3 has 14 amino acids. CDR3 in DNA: TGTGCCACCAGCAGAAGACAAGTAGATTCACCCCTCCACTTT. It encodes CATSRRQVDSPLHF.

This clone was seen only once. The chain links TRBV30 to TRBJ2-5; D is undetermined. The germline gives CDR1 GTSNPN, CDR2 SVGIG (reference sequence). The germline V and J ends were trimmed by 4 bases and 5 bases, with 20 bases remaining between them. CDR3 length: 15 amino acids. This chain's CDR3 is CAWKRLAFREETQYF. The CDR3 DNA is TGTGCCTGGAAGAGACTGGCATTTAGAGAGGAGACCCAGTACTTC.

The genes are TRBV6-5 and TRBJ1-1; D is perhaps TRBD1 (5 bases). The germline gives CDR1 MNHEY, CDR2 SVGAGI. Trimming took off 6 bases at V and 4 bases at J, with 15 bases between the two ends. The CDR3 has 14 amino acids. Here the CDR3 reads CASRRRRGSTEAFF. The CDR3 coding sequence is TGTGCCAGCAGGAGACGGCGGGGGAGCACTGAAGCTTTCTTT.

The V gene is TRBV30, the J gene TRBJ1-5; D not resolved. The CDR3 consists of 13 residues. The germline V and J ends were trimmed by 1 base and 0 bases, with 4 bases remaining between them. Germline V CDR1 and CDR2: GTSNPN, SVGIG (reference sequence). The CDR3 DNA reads TGTGCCTGGAGTGGCGGTAGCAATCAGCCCCAGCATTTT. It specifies CAWSGGSNQPQHF.

Written as DNA, the CDR3 is TGTGCCAGCAGTTCTAGCGGGGTCCAAGAGACCCAGTACTTC. Translating gives CASSSSGVQETQYF. The chain employs TRBV2 and TRBJ2-5; TRBD2 matches 9 bases. The length of the CDR3 is 14 residues. Germline CDR1 reads SNHLY; CDR2 reads FYNNEI. Trimming at V came to 5 bases and at J to 1 base, leaving 2 bases not matched to a gene.

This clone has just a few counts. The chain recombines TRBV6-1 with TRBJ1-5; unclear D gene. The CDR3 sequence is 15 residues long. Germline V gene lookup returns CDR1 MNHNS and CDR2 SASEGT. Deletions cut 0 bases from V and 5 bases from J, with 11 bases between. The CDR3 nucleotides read TGTGCCAGCAGTGAAGCGTTGGCAGGTGATCAGCCCCAGCATTTT. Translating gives CASSEALAGDQPQHF.

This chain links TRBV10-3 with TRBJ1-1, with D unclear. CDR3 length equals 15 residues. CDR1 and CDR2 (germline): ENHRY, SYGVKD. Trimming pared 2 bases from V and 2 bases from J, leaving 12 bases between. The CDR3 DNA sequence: TGTGCCATCAGTGAGGGTCGGGAGATCAACACTGAAGCTTTCTTT. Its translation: CAISEGREINTEAFF.

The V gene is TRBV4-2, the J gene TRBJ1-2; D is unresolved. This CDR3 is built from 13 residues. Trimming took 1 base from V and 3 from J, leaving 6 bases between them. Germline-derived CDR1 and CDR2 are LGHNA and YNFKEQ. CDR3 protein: CASSQGGYYGYTF. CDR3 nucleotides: TGTGCCAGCAGCCAAGGAGGTTACTATGGCTACACCTTC.

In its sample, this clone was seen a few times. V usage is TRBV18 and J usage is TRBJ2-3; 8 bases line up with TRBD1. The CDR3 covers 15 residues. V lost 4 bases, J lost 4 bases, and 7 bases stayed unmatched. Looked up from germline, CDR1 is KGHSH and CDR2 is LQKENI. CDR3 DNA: TGTGCCAGCTCACGGATTAAGACAGGGGCAGATACGCAGTATTTT. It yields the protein CASSRIKTGADTQYF.

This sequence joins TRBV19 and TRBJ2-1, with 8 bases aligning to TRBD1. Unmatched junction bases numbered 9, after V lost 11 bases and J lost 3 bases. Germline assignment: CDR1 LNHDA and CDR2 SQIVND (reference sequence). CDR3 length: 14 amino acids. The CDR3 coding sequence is TGTGCCGCAAATCCCGGGACAGGCTACAATGAGCAGTTCTTC. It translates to CAANPGTGYNEQFF.

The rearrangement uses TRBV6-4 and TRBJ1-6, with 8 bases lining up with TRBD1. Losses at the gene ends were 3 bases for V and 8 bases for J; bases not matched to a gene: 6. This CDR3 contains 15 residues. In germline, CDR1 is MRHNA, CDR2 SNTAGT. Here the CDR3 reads CASSEDRGKDSPLHF. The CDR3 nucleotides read TGTGCCAGCAGTGAAGACAGGGGAAAGGATTCACCCCTCCACTTT.

CDR3 bases: TGTGCCACCAGCAGAGATCGAGCTTCTAACTATGGCTACACCTTC. Translating gives CATSRDRASNYGYTF. The J gene is TRBJ1-2, the V gene TRBV15; D is unclear. Looked up from germline, CDR1 is LNHNV and CDR2 is YYDKDF (reference sequence). V was pared by 0 bases and J by 0 bases, with 8 bases between. This CDR3 region has 15 residues.

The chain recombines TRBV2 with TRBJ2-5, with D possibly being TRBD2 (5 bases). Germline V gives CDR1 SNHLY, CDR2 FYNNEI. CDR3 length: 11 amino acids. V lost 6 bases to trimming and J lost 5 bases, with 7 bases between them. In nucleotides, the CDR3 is TGTGCCAGCAGGCCGGGGGAGACCCAGTACTTC. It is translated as CASRPGETQYF. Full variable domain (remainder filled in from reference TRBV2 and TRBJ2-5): EPEVTQTPSHQVTQMGQEVILRCVPISNHLYFYWYRQILGQKVEFLVSFYNNEISEKSEIFDDQFSVERPDGSNFTLKIRSTKLEDSAMYFCASRPGETQYFGPGTRLLVL.

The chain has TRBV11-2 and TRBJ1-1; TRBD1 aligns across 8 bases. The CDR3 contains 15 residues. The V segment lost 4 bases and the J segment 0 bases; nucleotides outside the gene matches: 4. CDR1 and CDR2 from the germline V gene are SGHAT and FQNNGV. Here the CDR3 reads CASSSRTGLNTEAFF. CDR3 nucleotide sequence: TGTGCCAGCAGCTCGAGGACAGGGTTGAACACTGAAGCTTTCTTT.